The 21 T cell receptor beta chains listed next were all sequenced from one sample in a study of shared clonotypes between healthy human individuals (dated by TCRdb to 2018 to 2020). To prepare the library, the immunoSEQ multiplex PCR assay was applied. TCRdb stores this immuneACCESS table with in-frame sequences only. Part of the clones is absent; in the studies checked, under half of the shortfall reflects unresolved V genes, and no reason is known for the rest. This sample has hundreds of thousands of clones in its table, and roughly 92% of those were observed once. The top ten hold 24% of the sample. CD8 naive samples were CD45RO-negative cells positively selected for CCR7, giving a CD45RA+CCR7+ population that excluded TemRA cells. The source material was naive CD8+ T cells sorted from blood. The sample's cell subset or site label, decoded: CD45RA+CCR7+. These receptors were taken from a man aged 25 to 40 in good health.

The rearrangement links TRBV28 to TRBJ1-4, with D tentatively TRBD1 (5 bases). The CDR3 spans 16 residues. V dropped 7 bases and J dropped 3 bases, with 18 bases sitting between them. Germline values: CDR1 MDHEN, CDR2 SYDVKM. CDR3 in DNA: TGTGCCAGCATCACAGGCGGACTACGGCCTAATGAAAAACTGTTTTTT. Its translation: CASITGGLRPNEKLFF.

The rearrangement joins TRBV5-6 to TRBJ2-7; no firm D call. The CDR3 consists of 14 residues. Germline lookup yields CDR1 SGHDT and CDR2 YYEEEE. The V end was cut by 4 bases, the J end by 6 bases, with 17 bases between. In DNA, the CDR3 is TGTGCCAGCAGCCCGCTGGTGGGGAAATTCGAGCAGTACTTC. This encodes CASSPLVGKFEQYF.

This clone turned up a few times. In the same sample, other DNA sequences code for this CDR3. The chain recombines TRBV2 with TRBJ1-5; 8 nucleotides align to TRBD1. Losses at the gene ends were 3 bases for V and 2 bases for J; bases not matched to a gene: 0. Germline V gene data show CDR1 as SNHLY and CDR2 as FYNNEI. CDR3 length: 14 residues. The CDR3 spells CASSEGQGNQPQHF. In DNA, the CDR3 is TGTGCCAGCAGTGAGGGACAGGGCAATCAGCCCCAGCATTTT.

The chain uses TRBV9 and TRBJ1-1; possibly TRBD1 for D (5 bases). V was shortened by 3 bases and J by 2 bases, with 8 bases between the two germline ends. The CDR3 is 13 amino acids. Per the germline V gene, CDR1 is SGDLS and CDR2 is YYNGEE. Here the CDR3 DNA reads TGTGCCAGCAGCGCGGGGGATAACACTGAAGCTTTCTTT. This codes for CASSAGDNTEAFF. Full variable domain (remainder filled in from reference TRBV9 and TRBJ1-1): DSGVTQTPKHLITATGQRVTLRCSPRSGDLSVYWYQQSLDQGLQFLIQYYNGEERAKGNILERFSAQQFPDLHSELNLSSLELGDSALYFCASSAGDNTEAFFGQGTRLTVV.

The chain links TRBV5-1 to TRBJ2-5; D remains ambiguous. Deletions cut 0 bases from V and 1 base from J, with 10 bases between. This CDR3 contains 15 residues. Per germline, CDR1 SGHRS and CDR2 YFSETQ. CDR3 in DNA: TGCGCCAGCAGCTTGGCGGTACAGATCCAAGAGACCCAGTACTTC. Its translation is CASSLAVQIQETQYF.

The gene calls are TRBV6-6 and TRBJ1-3, with 9 bases identical to TRBD1. Germline CDR1 MNHNY, CDR2 SVGAGI (reference sequence). Losses at the gene ends were 5 bases for V and 2 bases for J; bases not matched to a gene: 4. This CDR3 has 15 amino acids. CDR3 region: CASSTGGTAGNTIYF. CDR3 DNA sequence: TGTGCCAGCAGTACAGGGGGCACTGCTGGAAACACCATATATTTT.

The V and J genes are TRBV28 and TRBJ2-1; D perhaps matches TRBD2 (6 bases). The CDR3 is made up of 14 amino acids. V lost 10 bases, J lost 2 bases, and 15 bases lay in between. Germline V gene lookup returns CDR1 MDHEN and CDR2 SYDVKM. The CDR3 DNA is TGTGCCACCGCGGGGAGCAGACCCTACAATGAGCAGTTCTTC. It translates to CATAGSRPYNEQFF. The whole variable domain, filled in from reference TRBV28 and TRBJ2-1, reads DVKVTQSSRYLVKRTGEKVFLECVQDMDHENMFWYRQDPGLGLRLIYFSYDVKMKEKGDIPEGYSVSREKKERFSLILESASTNQTSMYLCATAGSRPYNEQFFGPGTRLTVL.

The chain carries TRBV7-9 and TRBJ2-2, with no clear D. The CDR3 extends over 16 amino acids. Trimming stripped 5 bases from V and 2 bases from J, with 15 bases between. Germline loops: CDR1 SEHNR, CDR2 FQNEAQ (reference sequence). This CDR3 is CASSPTPSANTGELFF. Written as DNA, the CDR3 is TGTGCCAGCAGCCCGACCCCCTCAGCAAACACCGGGGAGCTGTTTTTT.

The chain uses TRBV19 and TRBJ1-5; 10 positions match TRBD1. The CDR3 is made up of 16 amino acids. Germline CDR1 and CDR2: LNHDA and SQIVND (reference sequence). V shed 0 bases and J 6 bases; nucleotides not matched to a gene: 5. In DNA, the CDR3 is TGTGCCAGTAGTATAGATGGGACAGGGGTTACTCAGCCCCAGCATTTT. It translates to CASSIDGTGVTQPQHF.

The chain joins TRBV9 to TRBJ2-3; 7 bases are a match to TRBD1. CDR1 and CDR2 (germline): SGDLS, YYNGEE. This CDR3 contains 16 residues. The V gene end was trimmed by 1 base and the J gene end by 0 bases; junction bases not matched to a gene: 5. This CDR3 reads CASSVPRDSSTDTQYF. The CDR3 nucleotides read TGTGCCAGCAGCGTACCCCGGGACAGCAGCACAGATACGCAGTATTTT.

This clone has a handful of counts. The V gene is TRBV7-9, the J gene TRBJ1-3, with D maybe TRBD1 (6 bases). The CDR3 totals 15 residues. Trimming removed 5 bases from V and 0 bases from J, with 11 bases in between. Germline V gene data show CDR1 as SEHNR and CDR2 as FQNEAQ (reference sequence). CDR3 protein: CASSQLQGSGNTIYF. The CDR3 DNA reads TGTGCCAGCAGCCAATTACAGGGCTCTGGAAACACCATATATTTT. Full variable domain (outside the CDR3, taken from reference TRBV7-9 and TRBJ1-3): DTGVSQNPRHKITKRGQNVTFRCDPISEHNRLYWYRQTLGQGPEFLTYFQNEAQLEKSRLLSDRFSAERPKGSFSTLEIQRTEQGDSAMYLCASSQLQGSGNTIYFGEGSWLTVV.

Written as DNA, the CDR3 is TGCGCCAGCAGCCAAGGTGAAATGGGGTGGACTGAAGCTTTCTTT. As protein: CASSQGEMGWTEAFF. V usage is TRBV4-1 and J usage is TRBJ1-1, with D unresolved. The germline V gene encodes CDR1 MGHRA and CDR2 YSYEKL. Trimming shortened V by 1 base and J by 5 bases, and 14 bases separated the two germline ends. The CDR3 covers 15 residues.

This clone was observed a single time. This chain joins TRBV27 and TRBJ2-7; 11 positions match TRBD2. Germline V gene lookup returns CDR1 MNHEY and CDR2 SMNVEV (reference sequence). V gave up 2 bases and J gave up 2 bases; unmatched junction bases: 8. This CDR3 region has 17 residues. As DNA, the CDR3 is TGTGCCAGCAGTTTAGCGGTAGCGGGAGGGTTTGCCTACGAGCAGTACTTC. This sequence encodes CASSLAVAGGFAYEQYF.

V gene TRBV29-1 combines with J gene TRBJ2-2, with 14 nucleotides matching TRBD2. Germline CDR1 is SQVTM and CDR2 is ANQGSEA. The CDR3 extends over 16 amino acids. V gave up 2 bases and J gave up 7 bases; unmatched junction bases: 6. In DNA form, the CDR3 reads TGCAGCGTTGAATTGACTAGCGGGAGGGTGTTCGGGGAGCTGTTTTTT. It is translated as CSVELTSGRVFGELFF.

The chain has TRBV18 and TRBJ2-1; D is unclear. The CDR3 consists of 17 residues. Germline V gene sequence: CDR1 KGHSH, CDR2 LQKENI. V lost 3 bases, J lost 1 base, and 16 bases lay in between. The CDR3 DNA reads as TGTGCCAGCTCACCCAATAACTGGCGTCATTCCTACAATGAGCAGTTCTTC. It translates to CASSPNNWRHSYNEQFF.

J is TRBJ2-3 and V is TRBV27; TRBD1 aligns across 9 bases. V was clipped by 2 bases and J by 1 base; unmatched bases: 4. Germline CDR1 is MNHEY and CDR2 is SMNVEV (reference sequence). The CDR3 extends over 16 amino acids. DNA of the CDR3: TGTGCCAGCAGTTTAGGACAGGGGCGACGCACAGATACGCAGTATTTT. This codes for CASSLGQGRRTDTQYF.

The chain employs TRBV5-5 and TRBJ2-7; a possible D gene is TRBD1 (5 bases). Trimming pared 5 bases from V and 7 bases from J, leaving 19 bases between. Per the germline V gene, CDR1 is SGHKS and CDR2 is YYEKEE (reference sequence). This CDR3 is 14 amino acids long. This chain's CDR3 is CASSHGGARTEQYF. The DNA for the CDR3 is TGTGCCAGCAGTCACGGTGGGGCGAGGACGGAGCAGTACTTC.

This clone was seen once. The V call is TRBV7-6, the J call TRBJ2-2; D possibly matches TRBD1 or TRBD2 (5 bases each). In germline, CDR1 is SGHVS, CDR2 FNYEAQ. CDR3 length equals 15 residues. V shed 6 bases and J shed 4 bases, with 15 bases lying between them. DNA of the CDR3: TGTGCCAGCAGGCCCTATCCCGGGACCACCGGGGAGCTGTTTTTT. The encoded protein is CASRPYPGTTGELFF.

The chain joins TRBV4-1 to TRBJ1-5; no definite D call. Germline values: CDR1 MGHRA, CDR2 YSYEKL. The CDR3 covers 14 residues. With 2 bases removed from V and 7 bases from J, the gap between germline ends came to 12 bases. The CDR3 loop reads CASSQNRADQPQHF. CDR3 sequence (DNA): TGCGCCAGCAGCCAAAACCGGGCGGACCAGCCCCAGCATTTT.

V and J are TRBV21-1 and TRBJ2-7; TRBD2 reflects the table's D call only, with no check against the DNA. TRBV21-1 is reported as a pseudogene. This CDR3 is built from 18 residues. CDR3 coding DNA: TGTGCCAGCAGCAAGAGAAGCGGGAGGGACCCAGGGCCCTACGAGCAGTACTTC. Its protein is CASSKRSGRDPGPYEQYF.

The gene calls are TRBV4-1 and TRBJ2-1, with D possibly called TRBD1 or TRBD2 (5 bases each). The CDR3 covers 11 residues. Germline V gene data show CDR1 as MGHRA and CDR2 as YSYEKL. V was shortened by 0 bases and J by 13 bases, with 7 bases between the two germline ends. In DNA form, the CDR3 reads TGCGCCAGCAGCCAAGAACGGGGCCAGTTCTTC. It encodes CASSQERGQFF.